The next 30 T cell receptor beta chains were all read from a single sample in a study of T cell changes during pregnancy in multiple sclerosis (dated by TCRdb to the late 2010s). The receptor library was made with the immunoSEQ multiplex PCR assay. Entries here come from immuneACCESS through TCRdb and include only in-frame sequences with V and J called. Some clones fail to appear in such tables; in the studies checked, an unresolved V gene covers under half of the shortfall, and the cause of the remainder is unknown. The sample yields approximately 88,000 clones; over 80% were counted once. Roughly 4% of the sample is in the top ten clones. This material consisted of peripheral blood, taken in the first trimester of pregnancy. These receptors were collected from a female donor with multiple sclerosis, enrolled in a pregnancy study.

This chain uses TRBV6-1 with TRBJ2-5, with TRBD2 as a possible D gene (6 bases). Deletions cut 3 bases from V and 2 bases from J, with 13 bases between. CDR3 length: 15 residues. CDR1 MNHNS and CDR2 SASEGT come from the germline V gene. CDR3 nucleotide sequence: TGTGCCAGCAGTGACGTTGCGGGGAGTCAAGAGACCCAGTACTTC. Amino acid sequence: CASSDVAGSQETQYF.

The rearrangement joins TRBV7-2 to TRBJ1-5; 9 bases line up with TRBD1. Trimming cost V 5 bases and J 7 bases; bases outside gene matches: 9. Germline CDR1 reads SGHTA; CDR2 reads FQGNSA. The CDR3 spans 15 residues. In nucleotides, the CDR3 is TGTGCCAGCAGCAACCCGGGACAGGGTGACCAGCCCCAGCATTTT. This gives the protein CASSNPGQGDQPQHF.

V usage is TRBV15 and J usage is TRBJ1-5, with D possibly being TRBD1 (6 bases). Trimming removed 0 bases from V and 11 bases from J, with 14 bases in between. Per the germline V gene, CDR1 is LNHNV and CDR2 is YYDKDF (reference sequence). The CDR3 loop spans 14 amino acids. In DNA, the CDR3 is TGTGCCACCAGCAGAGACCGGGACAAGACGGCCCAGCATTTT. Translation: CATSRDRDKTAQHF.

The rearrangement links TRBV7-9 to TRBJ2-1; TRBD2 might be the D (6 bases). Germline V CDR1 and CDR2: SEHNR, FQNEAQ (reference sequence). This CDR3 comprises 15 residues. The V gene lost 5 bases and the J gene lost 6 bases, with 17 bases spanning the gap. The CDR3 loop is CASSLGSWRVNEQFF. In DNA form, the CDR3 reads TGTGCCAGCAGCCTCGGGTCGTGGAGGGTCAATGAGCAGTTCTTC.

V and J are TRBV6-5 and TRBJ2-7, with 9 bases aligning to TRBD1. V shed 3 bases, J shed 2 bases, and the junction held 5 bases outside the gene matches. The CDR3 has 15 residues. Germline CDR1 MNHEY, CDR2 SVGAGI. CDR3 sequence (DNA): TGTGCCAGCAGTTATCACCGGGACAGGGCCTACGAGCAGTACTTC. As protein: CASSYHRDRAYEQYF.

This clone was observed a single time. The rearrangement uses TRBV6-1 and TRBJ2-7; D perhaps matches TRBD2 (5 bases). V was pared by 6 bases and J by 7 bases, with 10 bases between. This CDR3 region has 11 residues. From germline, CDR1 is MNHNS and CDR2 SASEGT. The CDR3 here is CASSQTGEQYF. As DNA, the CDR3 is TGTGCCAGCAGCCAAACGGGGGAGCAGTACTTC.

The chain employs TRBV2 and TRBJ1-2; D uncertain. Germline lookup yields CDR1 SNHLY and CDR2 FYNNEI. This CDR3 spans 14 amino acids. Trimming removed 1 base from V and 4 bases from J, with 10 bases in between. The CDR3: CASSEGTELYGYTF. The DNA for the CDR3 is TGTGCCAGCAGTGAAGGCACCGAGCTCTATGGCTACACCTTC. The whole variable domain, filled in from reference TRBV2 and TRBJ1-2, reads EPEVTQTPSHQVTQMGQEVILRCVPISNHLYFYWYRQILGQKVEFLVSFYNNEISEKSEIFDDQFSVERPDGSNFTLKIRSTKLEDSAMYFCASSEGTELYGYTFGSGTRLTVV.

The rearrangement uses TRBV11-2 and TRBJ2-1, with D possibly being TRBD1 (6 bases). Germline-derived CDR1 and CDR2 are SGHAT and FQNNGV. The CDR3 runs to 15 residues. The germline V and J ends were trimmed by 5 bases and 6 bases, with 17 bases remaining between them. In DNA, the CDR3 is TGTGCCAGCAGCGCCTCGGGGCAGGGGACCAATGAGCAGTTCTTC. It codes for CASSASGQGTNEQFF.

The chain links TRBV2 to TRBJ1-5; D uncertain. The CDR3 spans 14 residues. Germline V gene lookup returns CDR1 SNHLY and CDR2 FYNNEI. With 5 bases removed from V and 6 bases from J, the gap between germline ends came to 14 bases. Here the CDR3 DNA reads TGTGCCAGCAGTCTTAGTCGGTGGAGTCAGCCCCAGCATTTT. This sequence encodes CASSLSRWSQPQHF.

This clone occurred once. The chain uses TRBV19 and TRBJ1-3; TRBD1 aligns across 9 bases. The CDR3 consists of 17 residues. V lost 5 bases to trimming and J lost 3 bases; unmatched junction nucleotides: 11. The germline gives CDR1 LNHDA, CDR2 SQIVND (reference sequence). The CDR3, as DNA: TGTGCCAGTAGTGCCTGGGACAGGGAACTTTTTGGAAACACCATATATTTT. This codes for CASSAWDRELFGNTIYF.

The rearrangement links TRBV5-4 to TRBJ2-2, with 9 bases lining up with TRBD1. V was clipped by 4 bases and J by 1 base; unmatched bases: 8. This CDR3 has 17 residues. CDR1 and CDR2 (germline): SGHNT, YYREEE (reference sequence). The CDR3 sequence is CASSPGQGTENTGELFF. CDR3 sequence (DNA): TGTGCCAGCAGCCCGGGACAGGGAACAGAGAACACCGGGGAGCTGTTTTTT.

The chain combines TRBV5-6 with TRBJ1-4; maybe TRBD1 (5 bases). The CDR3 is 14 amino acids. The germline V gene encodes CDR1 SGHDT and CDR2 YYEEEE. V lost 1 base to trimming and J lost 8 bases, with 12 bases between them. CDR3 nucleotides: TGTGCCAGCAGCTTGACGGGGGGGGACGAAAAACTGTTTTTT. Its protein is CASSLTGGDEKLFF.

This clone appeared a few times. This sequence joins TRBV2 and TRBJ1-3; TRBD1 agrees at 9 bases. This CDR3 contains 15 residues. The J segment lost 4 bases and the V segment lost 6 bases, leaving 7 bases of the junction unmatched. Germline CDR1 SNHLY, CDR2 FYNNEI. CDR3 loop: CASRGGQGGGNTIYF. Here the CDR3 DNA reads TGTGCCAGCAGAGGGGGACAGGGTGGCGGAAACACCATATATTTT. The full variable domain, its missing parts supplied by reference TRBV2 and TRBJ1-3, is EPEVTQTPSHQVTQMGQEVILRCVPISNHLYFYWYRQILGQKVEFLVSFYNNEISEKSEIFDDQFSVERPDGSNFTLKIRSTKLEDSAMYFCASRGGQGGGNTIYFGEGSWLTVV.

The V gene is TRBV9, the J gene TRBJ2-1; 8 positions agree with TRBD1. Per the germline V gene, CDR1 is SGDLS and CDR2 is YYNGEE. The V and J ends lost 3 bases and 1 base, in that order; junction bases with no gene match: 3. This CDR3 has 15 amino acids. CDR3 in DNA: TGTGCCAGCAGCGGACGACAGGGGTCCTACAATGAGCAGTTCTTC. As protein: CASSGRQGSYNEQFF.

J is TRBJ1-4 and V is TRBV6-1, with 8 bases matching TRBD1. CDR3 length: 14 amino acids. Per the germline V gene, CDR1 is MNHNS and CDR2 is SASEGT. Trimming at V came to 6 bases and at J to 5 bases, leaving 5 bases not matched to a gene. The CDR3 region is CASRMGQANEKLFF. Here the CDR3 DNA reads TGTGCCAGCAGGATGGGACAGGCAAATGAAAAACTGTTTTTT.

V is TRBV9 and J is TRBJ2-7; D unclear. CDR1 and CDR2 from the germline V gene are SGDLS and YYNGEE. Trimming pared 0 bases from V and 5 bases from J, leaving 15 bases between. The CDR3 has 15 amino acids. In nucleotides, the CDR3 is TGTGCCAGCAGCGTAGCCCCAAATATGGGCCACGAGCAGTACTTC. Translated, it gives CASSVAPNMGHEQYF.

This chain links TRBV6-5 with TRBJ2-5, with D possibly matching TRBD1 (5 bases). Germline CDR1 MNHEY, CDR2 SVGAGI. The CDR3 extends over 13 amino acids. Trimming cost V 4 bases and J 1 base, with 7 bases left between them. CDR3: CASSWGIQETQYF. The CDR3 nucleotides read TGTGCCAGCAGTTGGGGCATCCAAGAGACCCAGTACTTC.

In nucleotides, the CDR3 is TGTGCCAGCAGCGAGCGGGGGATTTCTGGAAACACCATATATTTT. This codes for CASSERGISGNTIYF. The chain links TRBV9 to TRBJ1-3; D perhaps matches TRBD1 (5 bases). Per germline, CDR1 SGDLS and CDR2 YYNGEE. V lost 3 bases and J 1 base, leaving 11 bases between the germline ends. This CDR3 is built from 15 residues.

The chain uses TRBV5-6 and TRBJ2-7; maybe TRBD2 (6 bases). Germline CDR1 and CDR2: SGHDT and YYEEEE. Trimming removed 3 bases from V and 0 bases from J, with 13 bases in between. CDR3 length: 15 residues. The CDR3 spells CASSWGTPSSYEQYF. In DNA, the CDR3 is TGTGCCAGCAGCTGGGGGACTCCTAGCTCCTACGAGCAGTACTTC.

This chain links TRBV9 with TRBJ2-2; D ambiguous. CDR1 is SGDLS and CDR2 is YYNGEE in the germline V gene. CDR3 length: 15 amino acids. V dropped 0 bases and J dropped 6 bases, with 12 bases sitting between them. CDR3 amino acids: CASSVGISVSGELFF. Here the CDR3 DNA reads TGTGCCAGCAGCGTAGGAATTTCAGTCTCCGGGGAGCTGTTTTTT.

The chain links TRBV5-1 to TRBJ1-1; 8 bases align to TRBD1. CDR3 length: 16 amino acids. The V gene end was trimmed by 2 bases and the J gene end by 1 base; junction bases not matched to a gene: 7. From germline, CDR1 is SGHRS and CDR2 YFSETQ. CDR3 coding DNA: TGCGCCAGCAGCTTCAAGACAGGGGCGGGGAACACTGAAGCTTTCTTT. Its translation is CASSFKTGAGNTEAFF.

V and J are TRBV27 and TRBJ2-7; no reliable D call. The CDR3 spans 13 residues. V shed 6 bases and J shed 5 bases, with 14 bases lying between them. The germline CDR1 and CDR2 sequences are MNHEY and SMNVEV (reference sequence). CDR3 residues: CASRKPGIHEQYF. Written as DNA, the CDR3 is TGTGCCAGCAGAAAGCCAGGAATCCACGAGCAGTACTTC.

The chain employs TRBV5-1 and TRBJ2-2, with D possibly matching TRBD2 (5 bases). Per the germline V gene, CDR1 is SGHRS and CDR2 is YFSETQ. The length of the CDR3 is 12 residues. Between the trimmed V and J ends, which lost 7 bases and 5 bases, there was a span of 9 bases. CDR3 amino acids: CASYRGTGELFF. Here the CDR3 DNA reads TGCGCCAGCTACCGGGGTACCGGGGAGCTGTTTTTT.

The J gene is TRBJ1-5, the V gene TRBV7-6; TRBD1 matches 8 bases. After removal of 0 bases from V and 7 bases from J, the junction contained 8 bases not matched to a gene. The CDR3 spans 16 residues. Germline CDR1 SGHVS, CDR2 FNYEAQ. CDR3 nucleotide sequence: TGTGCCAGCAGCTTAGCGGTCGACAGGGGAGGACAGCCCCAGCATTTT. This encodes CASSLAVDRGGQPQHF.

The chain has TRBV9 and TRBJ1-2; TRBD1 is a possible D gene (6 bases). Trimming removed 4 bases at V and 3 bases at J, with 10 bases between. CDR3 length: 13 amino acids. Germline loops: CDR1 SGDLS, CDR2 YYNGEE. CDR3 DNA: TGTGCCAGCAGCACGGACAGCTACTATGGCTACACCTTC. Its translation is CASSTDSYYGYTF.

This clone appeared a single time. The rearrangement links TRBV5-1 to TRBJ1-1; D perhaps matches TRBD1 (5 bases). The CDR3 totals 13 residues. Germline-derived CDR1 and CDR2 are SGHRS and YFSETQ. V was shortened by 8 bases and J by 1 base, with 12 bases between the two germline ends. CDR3 loop: CASHRGTNTEAFF. The CDR3 nucleotides are TGCGCCAGTCACCGGGGGACGAACACTGAAGCTTTCTTT. Full variable domain (remainder filled in from reference TRBV5-1 and TRBJ1-1): KAGVTQTPRYLIKTRGQQVTLSCSPISGHRSVSWYQQTPGQGLQFLFEYFSETQRNKGNFPGRFSGRQFSNSRSEMNVSTLELGDSALYLCASHRGTNTEAFFGQGTRLTVV.

The chain has TRBV19 and TRBJ2-5; a possible D gene is TRBD1 (7 bases). Trimming pared 3 bases from V and 5 bases from J, leaving 13 bases between. CDR1 is LNHDA, CDR2 SQIVND, per germline (reference sequence). The CDR3 spans 14 residues. This chain's CDR3 is CASSIWRGHETQYF. The CDR3 DNA follows: TGTGCCAGTAGTATTTGGAGGGGGCATGAGACCCAGTACTTC.

The DNA of the CDR3 is TGTGCCAGCAGCCAAGATTTGGAGTCTCCCTACGAGCAGTACTTC. Translated, it gives CASSQDLESPYEQYF. This chain links TRBV4-2 with TRBJ2-7; no firm D call. There are 15 residues in the CDR3. Germline CDR1 and CDR2: LGHNA and YNFKEQ. V dropped 0 bases and J dropped 2 bases, with 11 bases sitting between them.

V gene TRBV29-1 combines with J gene TRBJ2-1, with D maybe TRBD2 (5 bases). CDR1 and CDR2 from the germline V gene are SQVTM and ANQGSEA. V was pared by 5 bases and J by 16 bases, with 18 bases between. The CDR3 contains 11 residues. The CDR3 here is CSVFEGAILFF. The DNA of the CDR3 is TGCAGCGTTTTTGAGGGTGCCATTTTATTCTTC.

The chain uses TRBV29-1 and TRBJ1-4; no reliable D call. CDR3 size: 14 residues. V was shortened by 7 bases and J by 5 bases, with 17 bases between the two germline ends. CDR1 and CDR2 from the germline V gene are SQVTM and ANQGSEA. CDR3 nucleotides: TGCAGCGCCCGAGCTGCGGGCCTAAATGAAAAACTGTTTTTT. It specifies CSARAAGLNEKLFF.